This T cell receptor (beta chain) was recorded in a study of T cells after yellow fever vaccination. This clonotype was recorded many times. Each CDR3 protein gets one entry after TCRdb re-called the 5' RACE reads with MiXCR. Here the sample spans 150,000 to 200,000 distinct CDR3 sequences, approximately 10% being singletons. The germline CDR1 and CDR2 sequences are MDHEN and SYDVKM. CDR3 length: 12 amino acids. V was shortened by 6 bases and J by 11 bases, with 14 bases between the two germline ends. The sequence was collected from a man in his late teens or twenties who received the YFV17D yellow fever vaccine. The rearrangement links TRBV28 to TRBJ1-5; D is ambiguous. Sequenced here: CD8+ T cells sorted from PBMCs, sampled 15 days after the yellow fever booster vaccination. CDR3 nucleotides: TGTGCCAGCAGCCTTCAATTGGGTGCCCAGCATTTT. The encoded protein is CASSLQLGAQHF.